The 5 T cell receptor beta chains below all came from one sample that was sequenced in a study of shared clonotypes between healthy human individuals. The assay was immunoSEQ multiplex PCR, and TCRdb's table has in-frame clones only and misses some. The repertoire holds around 1.6 million clones, 98% seen once, with roughly 0.45% in the top ten. Sequences were obtained from naive CD4+ T cells sorted from blood. The subset was: CD45RA+ positively selected. Source of these receptors: a man between 25 and 39 years old in good health.

This clone was recorded only once. This sample also contains other DNA sequences that code for the same CDR3. The chain has TRBV7-9 and TRBJ2-1; 11 bases line up with TRBD1. The CDR3 is 15 amino acids. The junction had 3 bases not matched to a gene; V was cut back by 5 bases and J by 3 bases. Germline-derived CDR1 and CDR2 are SEHNR and FQNEAQ (reference sequence). The CDR3 sequence: CASSLDRGLYNEQFF. The CDR3 coding sequence is TGTGCCAGCAGCCTGGACAGGGGGCTCTACAATGAGCAGTTCTTC.

The chain has TRBV5-1 and TRBJ2-5; D is possibly TRBD1 (6 bases). The CDR3 is 16 residues long. CDR1 is SGHRS, CDR2 YFSETQ, per germline. V lost 4 bases to trimming and J lost 0 bases, with 16 bases between them. The CDR3 region has the DNA TGCGCCAGCAGCGTCGGGACAAGTGTTTACCAAGAGACCCAGTACTTC. Translation: CASSVGTSVYQETQYF.

The J gene is TRBJ2-7, the V gene TRBV7-2; D is perhaps TRBD2 (5 bases). Trimming removed 1 base at V and 3 bases at J, with 10 bases between. Germline V gives CDR1 SGHTA, CDR2 FQGNSA. There are 14 residues in the CDR3. CDR3 in DNA: TGTGCCAGCAGCTTAGTGAACAGCGGCTACGAGCAGTACTTC. This gives the protein CASSLVNSGYEQYF.

As to this clone: This sample includes further DNA sequences coding for the same CDR3. The chain recombines TRBV29-1 with TRBJ1-1, with 9 bases fitting TRBD1. This CDR3 contains 12 residues. Germline assignment: CDR1 SQVTM and CDR2 ANQGSEA. The junction had 4 bases not matched to a gene; V was cut back by 6 bases and J by 5 bases. CDR3 sequence (DNA): TGCAGCGTCGACAGGGGGGGAACTGAAGCTTTCTTT. This encodes CSVDRGGTEAFF.

The rearrangement links TRBV5-1 to TRBJ1-4, with D perhaps matching TRBD1 (6 bases). The CDR3 covers 17 residues. Trimming stripped 0 bases from V and 5 bases from J, with 17 bases between. Germline V gene data show CDR1 as SGHRS and CDR2 as YFSETQ. In DNA, the CDR3 is TGCGCCAGCAGCTTGGCCTCGGGGACACCCATCAATGAAAAACTGTTTTTT. This translates into CASSLASGTPINEKLFF.